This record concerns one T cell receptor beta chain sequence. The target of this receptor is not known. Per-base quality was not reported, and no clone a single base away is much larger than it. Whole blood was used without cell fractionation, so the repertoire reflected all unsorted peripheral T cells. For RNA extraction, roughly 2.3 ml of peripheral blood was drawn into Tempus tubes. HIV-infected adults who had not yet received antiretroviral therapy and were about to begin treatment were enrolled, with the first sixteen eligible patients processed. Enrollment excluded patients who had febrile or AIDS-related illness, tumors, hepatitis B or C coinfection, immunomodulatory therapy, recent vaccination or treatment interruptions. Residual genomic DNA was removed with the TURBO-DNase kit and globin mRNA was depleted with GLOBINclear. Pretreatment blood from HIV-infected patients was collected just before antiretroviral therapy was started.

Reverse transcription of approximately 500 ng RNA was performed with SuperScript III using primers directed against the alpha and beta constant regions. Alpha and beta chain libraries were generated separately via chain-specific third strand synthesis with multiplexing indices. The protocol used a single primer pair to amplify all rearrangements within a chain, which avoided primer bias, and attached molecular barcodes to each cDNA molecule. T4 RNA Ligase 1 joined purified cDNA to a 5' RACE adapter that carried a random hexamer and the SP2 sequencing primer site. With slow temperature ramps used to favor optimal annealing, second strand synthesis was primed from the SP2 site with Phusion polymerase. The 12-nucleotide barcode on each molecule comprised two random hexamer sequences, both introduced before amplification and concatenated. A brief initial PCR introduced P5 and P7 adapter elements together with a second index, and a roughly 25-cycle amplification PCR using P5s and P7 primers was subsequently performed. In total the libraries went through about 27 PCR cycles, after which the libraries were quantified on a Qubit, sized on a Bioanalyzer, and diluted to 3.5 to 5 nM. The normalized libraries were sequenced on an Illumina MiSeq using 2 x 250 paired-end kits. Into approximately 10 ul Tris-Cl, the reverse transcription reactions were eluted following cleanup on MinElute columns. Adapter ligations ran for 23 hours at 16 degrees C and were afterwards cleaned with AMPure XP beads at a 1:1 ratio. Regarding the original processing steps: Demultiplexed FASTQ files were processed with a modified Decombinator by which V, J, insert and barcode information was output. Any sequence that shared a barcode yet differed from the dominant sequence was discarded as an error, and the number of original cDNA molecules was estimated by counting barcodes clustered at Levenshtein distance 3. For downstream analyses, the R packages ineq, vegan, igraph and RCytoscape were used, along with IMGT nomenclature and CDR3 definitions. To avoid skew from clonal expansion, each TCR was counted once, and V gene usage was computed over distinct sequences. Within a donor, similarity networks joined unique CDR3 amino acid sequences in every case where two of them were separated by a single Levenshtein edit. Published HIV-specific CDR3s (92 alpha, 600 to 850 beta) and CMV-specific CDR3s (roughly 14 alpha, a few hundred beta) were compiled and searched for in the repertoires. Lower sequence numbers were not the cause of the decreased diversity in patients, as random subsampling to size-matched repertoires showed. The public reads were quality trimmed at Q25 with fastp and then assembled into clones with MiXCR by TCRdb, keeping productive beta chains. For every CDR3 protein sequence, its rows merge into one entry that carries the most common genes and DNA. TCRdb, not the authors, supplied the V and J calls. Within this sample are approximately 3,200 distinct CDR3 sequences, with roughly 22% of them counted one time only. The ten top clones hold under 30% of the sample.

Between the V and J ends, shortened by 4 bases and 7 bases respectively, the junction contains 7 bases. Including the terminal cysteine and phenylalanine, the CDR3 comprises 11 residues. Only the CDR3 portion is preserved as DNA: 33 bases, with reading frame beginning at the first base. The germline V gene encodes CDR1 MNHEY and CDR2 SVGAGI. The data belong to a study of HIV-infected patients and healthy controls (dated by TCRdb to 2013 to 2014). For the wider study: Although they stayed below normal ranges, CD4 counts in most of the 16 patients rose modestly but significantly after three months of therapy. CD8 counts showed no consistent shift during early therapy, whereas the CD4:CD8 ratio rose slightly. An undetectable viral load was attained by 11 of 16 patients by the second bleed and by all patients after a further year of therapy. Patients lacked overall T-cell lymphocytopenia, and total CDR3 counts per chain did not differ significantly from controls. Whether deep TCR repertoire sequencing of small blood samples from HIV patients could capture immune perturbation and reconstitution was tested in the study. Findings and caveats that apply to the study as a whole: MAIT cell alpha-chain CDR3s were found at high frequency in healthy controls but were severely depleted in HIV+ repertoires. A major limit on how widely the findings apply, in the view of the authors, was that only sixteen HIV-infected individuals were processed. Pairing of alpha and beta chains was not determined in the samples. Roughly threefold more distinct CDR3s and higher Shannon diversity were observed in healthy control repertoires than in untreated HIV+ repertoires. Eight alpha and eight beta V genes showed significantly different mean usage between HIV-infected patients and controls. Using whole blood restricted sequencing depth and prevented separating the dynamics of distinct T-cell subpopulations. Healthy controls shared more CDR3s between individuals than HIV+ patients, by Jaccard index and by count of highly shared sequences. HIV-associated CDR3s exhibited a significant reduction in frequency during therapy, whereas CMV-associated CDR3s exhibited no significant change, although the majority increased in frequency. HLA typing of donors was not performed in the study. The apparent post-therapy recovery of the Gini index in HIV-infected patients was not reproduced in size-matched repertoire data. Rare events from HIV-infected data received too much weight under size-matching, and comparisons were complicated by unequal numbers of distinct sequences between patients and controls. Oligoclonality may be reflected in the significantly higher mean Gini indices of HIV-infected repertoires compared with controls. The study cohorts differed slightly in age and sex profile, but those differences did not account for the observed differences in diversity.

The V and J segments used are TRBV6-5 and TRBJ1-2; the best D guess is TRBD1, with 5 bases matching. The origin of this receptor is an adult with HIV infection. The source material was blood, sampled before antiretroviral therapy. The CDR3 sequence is CASSFGGGYTF. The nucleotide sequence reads TGTGCCAGCAGTTTCGGGGGTGGCTACACCTTC.